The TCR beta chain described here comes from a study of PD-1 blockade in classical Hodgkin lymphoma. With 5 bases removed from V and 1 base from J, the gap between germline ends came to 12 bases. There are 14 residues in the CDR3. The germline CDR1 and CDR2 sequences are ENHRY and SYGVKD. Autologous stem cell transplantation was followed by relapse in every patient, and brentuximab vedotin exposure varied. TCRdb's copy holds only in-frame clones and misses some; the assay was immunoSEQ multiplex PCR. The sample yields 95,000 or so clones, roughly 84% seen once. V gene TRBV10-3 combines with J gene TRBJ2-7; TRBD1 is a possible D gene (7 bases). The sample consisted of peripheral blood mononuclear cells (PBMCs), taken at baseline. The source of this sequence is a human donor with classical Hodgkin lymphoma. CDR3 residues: CAISQGGPSYEQYF. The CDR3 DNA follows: TGTGCCATCAGTCAGGGGGGACCGTCCTACGAGCAGTACTTC.